Below, 4 T cell receptor beta chains from the same sample are listed, as sequenced in a study of shared clonotypes between healthy human individuals (dated by TCRdb to 2018 to 2020). Libraries were made using the immunoSEQ multiplex PCR assay. Drawn from immuneACCESS, this table holds only the in-frame rearrangements with V and J called that TCRdb kept. Clones are partly lost; checked studies trace under half to an unresolved V gene and leave the rest unexplained. The sample records roughly 2 million clones, almost 96% of which are singletons. The ten largest clones take up more than 0.1% of the sample. Sequences were obtained from naive CD4+ T cells sorted from blood. The cell subset or site label here, explained by the study, means: CD45RA+ positively selected. These receptors all come from a man aged 18 to 29 in good health.

The CDR3 region is CASSEKAGVGEQYF. The CDR3 region has the DNA TGTGCCAGCAGTGAAAAAGCGGGAGTCGGCGAGCAGTACTTC. The genes are TRBV6-1 and TRBJ2-7; 8 bases are a match to TRBD2. This CDR3 contains 14 residues. Germline lookup yields CDR1 MNHNS and CDR2 SASEGT. J lost 6 bases, V lost 2 bases, and 6 bases had no gene match.

The J gene is TRBJ1-4, the V gene TRBV2; the match to TRBD1 covers 9 bases. This CDR3 spans 17 amino acids. Germline assignment: CDR1 SNHLY and CDR2 FYNNEI. The ends lost 4 bases at V and 5 bases at J; junction bases unmatched: 11. The CDR3 region has the DNA TGTGCCAGCAGTGGTTCCCCGGGACAGGGAGTAAATGAAAAACTGTTTTTT. Translating it yields CASSGSPGQGVNEKLFF.

As for this clone: One junction end does not reproduce the germline sequence, and a read error may be involved. The chain is built from TRBV2 and TRBJ2-5; 8 nucleotides agree with TRBD2. CDR3 length equals 14 residues. Germline loops: CDR1 SNHLY, CDR2 FYNNEI. The DNA of the CDR3 is TGTGCCAGCAGGGAAGGACTAGCCTGGGAGACCCAGTACTTC. This codes for CASREGLAWETQYF.

This rearrangement joins TRBV10-2 to TRBJ1-5, with a possible D match to TRBD1 (6 bases). Germline assignment: CDR1 WSHSY and CDR2 SAAADI. V lost 7 bases and J lost 4, with 11 bases in between. There are 13 residues in the CDR3. The CDR3 nucleotides are TGCGCCAGCAAGGGGGGGGTTAATCAGCCCCAGCATTTT. Amino acid sequence: CASKGGVNQPQHF.